A selection of T cell receptor beta chains follows, all from one sample in a study of T cell responses to AZD1222 COVID-19 vaccine. Here immunoSEQ multiplex PCR was the method, and the copy in TCRdb shows in-frame clones only, minus some. The data show more than 140,000 clones, 90% to 95% seen once. The sample was peripheral blood, taken on day 0 of AZD1222 vaccination. These receptors originate from an adult in good health. Each CDR3 is given with its conserved first and last residue.

v_gene: TRBV28; CDR3aa: CASSSPRGGGNQPQHF
v_gene: TRBV5-6; CDR3aa: CASSPWGFKNIQYF
v_gene: TRBV7-8; CDR3aa: CASTYPGAYTEAFF
v_gene: TRBV18; CDR3aa: CASSPISVKYNEQFF
v_gene: TRBV28; CDR3aa: CASSSPGRRNQPQHF
v_gene: TRBV4-3; CDR3aa: CASSQWEGTGAIDGYTF
v_gene: TRBV18; CDR3aa: CASLGGPGMESANEQFF
v_gene: TRBV5-1; CDR3aa: CASSLGLGTSTDTQYF
v_gene: TRBV10-3; CDR3aa: CAISDPGHNSGNTIYF
v_gene: TRBV2; CDR3aa: CARSRQGSGNTIYF
v_gene: TRBV11-2; CDR3aa: CASSPSRRGAYGYTF
v_gene: TRBV6-6; CDR3aa: CASSYSQGNQPQHF
v_gene: TRBV28; CDR3aa: CASSSPLGGGTTDTQYF
v_gene: TRBV30; CDR3aa: CAWELYYGYTF
v_gene: TRBV5-4; CDR3aa: CASSLAGGSGGYTF
v_gene: TRBV9; CDR3aa: CASSVEVAGRETQYF
v_gene: TRBV6-5; CDR3aa: CASSYSENTEAFF